A single sample gave rise to the 15 T cell receptor beta chains below, sequenced in a study of shared clonotypes between healthy human individuals. The protocol was immunoSEQ multiplex PCR, while the TCRdb copy is restricted to in-frame clones and leaves out a portion. Of around 2.1 million clones in the sample, 90% to 95% were seen once. Naive CD8 cells lacked CD45RO and underwent positive selection for CCR7, leaving out terminally differentiated effector memory CD45RA+ cells. The sequencing input was naive CD8+ T cells from PBMCs. The receptor source for this set is a man aged 18 to 30 in good health. Some clones in this sample may be carry-over from other donors' samples.

This chain uses TRBV28 with TRBJ1-1; 9 bases line up with TRBD1. Germline V CDR1 and CDR2: MDHEN, SYDVKM. V trimming: 7 bases; J trimming: 4 bases; junction bases outside the gene matches: 7. The CDR3 is 14 residues long. The CDR3 protein is CASTLQGARTEAFF. The DNA for the CDR3 is TGTGCCAGCACCTTACAGGGGGCCCGCACTGAAGCTTTCTTT.

The chain employs TRBV25-1 and TRBJ2-3; D perhaps matches TRBD1 (5 bases). CDR1 and CDR2 from the germline V gene are MGHDK and SYGVNS. The CDR3 has 13 amino acids. V was trimmed by 3 bases and J by 2 bases, leaving 6 bases between them. As DNA, the CDR3 is TGTGCCAGCAGTGAGACAGACACAGATACGCAGTATTTT. It encodes CASSETDTDTQYF.

In the case of this clone: Other DNA sequences in the sample encode the same CDR3. The gene calls are TRBV7-2 and TRBJ2-7, with 9 bases fitting TRBD2. V shed 2 bases and J 4 bases; nucleotides not matched to a gene: 3. Germline CDR1 and CDR2: SGHTA and FQGNSA. This CDR3 is 14 amino acids long. For the CDR3, the DNA is TGTGCCAGCAGCTTACTAGCGGGAAGTTACGAGCAGTACTTC. It specifies CASSLLAGSYEQYF.

Turning to this clone: Additional DNA sequences in this sample encode the identical CDR3. This rearrangement joins TRBV27 to TRBJ1-2; possible D gene TRBD1, 5 bases. The CDR3 is 13 amino acids. Germline CDR1 MNHEY, CDR2 SMNVEV (reference sequence). Trimming pared 3 bases from V and 8 bases from J, leaving 13 bases between. CDR3 in DNA: TGTGCCAGCAGTTTCGGGACGGGGGACGGCTACACCTTC. Translating it yields CASSFGTGDGYTF.

V and J are TRBV6-4 and TRBJ2-5; a weak D match, TRBD1 (6 bases). V was pared by 5 bases and J by 0 bases, with 10 bases between. The CDR3 is 14 amino acids. The germline gives CDR1 MRHNA, CDR2 SNTAGT. Written as DNA, the CDR3 is TGTGCCAGCAGTCCGGACAGAAACCAAGAGACCCAGTACTTC. Translating it yields CASSPDRNQETQYF.

The V call is TRBV6-6, the J call TRBJ1-3, with TRBD1 matching 8 bases. Germline V gene sequence: CDR1 MNHNY, CDR2 SVGAGI (reference sequence). Trimming took 7 bases from V and 3 from J; bases not matched to a gene: 11. The CDR3 has 16 amino acids. DNA for the CDR3: TGTGCCAGCATACCGGGACAGGCGTATTATGGAAACACCATATATTTT. Its translation: CASIPGQAYYGNTIYF.

J is TRBJ2-3 and V is TRBV7-6; 14 bases fit TRBD2. In germline, CDR1 is SGHVS, CDR2 FNYEAQ. V lost 5 bases, J lost 8 bases, and 9 bases stayed unmatched. The CDR3 runs to 16 residues. CDR3 sequence: CASSHGLAGGAITQYF. The CDR3 DNA follows: TGTGCCAGCAGCCACGGACTAGCGGGAGGCGCGATTACGCAGTATTTT. Full variable domain (rest looked up from reference TRBV7-6 and TRBJ2-3): GAGVSQSPRYKVTKRGQDVALRCDPISGHVSLYWYRQALGQGPEFLTYFNYEAQQDKSGLPNDRFSAERPEGSISTLTIQRTEQRDSAMYRCASSHGLAGGAITQYFGPGTRLTVL.

The chain links TRBV28 to TRBJ2-1; TRBD1 matches 8 bases. Losses at the gene ends were 7 bases for V and 3 bases for J; bases not matched to a gene: 8. The CDR3 spans 15 residues. The germline gives CDR1 MDHEN, CDR2 SYDVKM. CDR3 loop: CASTPGQGDYNEQFF. For the CDR3, the DNA is TGTGCCAGCACGCCAGGACAGGGAGACTACAATGAGCAGTTCTTC. The variable domain in full, with the rest retrieved from reference TRBV28 and TRBJ2-1, is DVKVTQSSRYLVKRTGEKVFLECVQDMDHENMFWYRQDPGLGLRLIYFSYDVKMKEKGDIPEGYSVSREKKERFSLILESASTNQTSMYLCASTPGQGDYNEQFFGPGTRLTVL.

This sequence joins TRBV23-1 and TRBJ2-1; possible D gene TRBD1, 5 bases. Being an ORF, TRBV23-1 has a function that is uncertain. Trimming left V 4 bases short and J 3 bases short, with 10 bases between. The CDR3 runs to 14 residues. The CDR3 here is CASSRVRGYNEQFF. In nucleotides, the CDR3 is TGCGCCAGCAGTCGAGTAAGGGGCTACAATGAGCAGTTCTTC.

On this clone itself: This specimen includes other DNA sequences encoding the same CDR3. This chain connects TRBV6-5 to TRBJ1-1; no firm D call. V lost 0 bases, J lost 5 bases, and 10 bases lay in between. The CDR3 is 14 amino acids. The germline gives CDR1 MNHEY, CDR2 SVGAGI. CDR3 sequence (DNA): TGTGCCAGCAGTTACTCGATTCGTGGGACTGAAGCTTTCTTT. Translated: CASSYSIRGTEAFF.

Details on this clone: This same CDR3 is encoded by further DNA sequences in the sample. This chain links TRBV7-9 with TRBJ2-1; 10 bases are shared with TRBD2. Per the germline V gene, CDR1 is SEHNR and CDR2 is FQNEAQ (reference sequence). The length of the CDR3 is 15 residues. J was trimmed by 3 bases and V by 5 bases; bases with no gene match: 4. In DNA form, the CDR3 reads TGTGCCAGCAGCCATGCTAGCGGGAGCTACAATGAGCAGTTCTTC. Its protein is CASSHASGSYNEQFF.

As concerns this clone: This sample also contains other DNA sequences that code for the same CDR3. The chain couples TRBV9 to TRBJ1-2; perhaps TRBD1 as D (6 bases). This CDR3 region has 12 residues. The V and J ends lost 3 bases and 4 bases respectively, with 7 bases between them. Germline V lookup: CDR1 SGDLS, CDR2 YYNGEE. The CDR3: CASSADSYGYTF. The CDR3 nucleotides are TGTGCCAGCAGCGCGGACAGCTATGGCTACACCTTC.

V gene TRBV9 combines with J gene TRBJ1-3; D is unresolved. The germline V gene has CDR1 SGDLS and CDR2 YYNGEE. The ends were cut back, 4 bases at V and 3 bases at J, with 8 bases in the middle. The CDR3 length is 13 residues. The CDR3 nucleotides read TGTGCCAGCAGCCCGTCCGGTGGAAACACCATATATTTT. Its translation is CASSPSGGNTIYF.

The genes are TRBV27 and TRBJ2-1; 15 bases fit TRBD2. Germline CDR1 is MNHEY and CDR2 is SMNVEV (reference sequence). This CDR3 is built from 17 residues. The V segment lost 5 bases and the J segment 8 bases; nucleotides outside the gene matches: 10. The CDR3 region has the DNA TGTGCCAGCAGTGGTTTCGGACTAGCGGGAGGGCCGGATGAGCAGTTCTTC. The encoded protein is CASSGFGLAGGPDEQFF.

In this sample, this clone turned up once. This sequence joins TRBV6-6 and TRBJ2-5, with TRBD2 as a possible D gene (6 bases). CDR1 and CDR2 (germline): MNHNY, SVGAGI (reference sequence). Trimming removed 2 bases from V and 1 base from J, with 8 bases in between. This CDR3 spans 14 amino acids. The chain's CDR3 is CASSYTGAQETQYF. The CDR3 DNA follows: TGTGCCAGCAGTTACACGGGAGCCCAAGAGACCCAGTACTTC.